The source of this T cell receptor beta chain is a study of blood T cell repertoires in COVID-19 (dated by TCRdb to between 2020 and 2021). General notes on the study: Samples from collaborators originated in the United States, Italy and Spain and spanned both the acute and convalescent phases of COVID-19. The material from the prospective study consisted of cDNA or gDNA derived from T cells, B-cell-depleted T cells, or PBMCs. Deeply sampled blood TCRbeta repertoires from subjects exposed to, actively infected with, or recovered from COVID-19 were included in the dataset. The repertoires were released in a freely available public database meant as a resource for research on the immune response to SARS-CoV-2. Samples came from the ongoing ImmuneRACE study (first 160 participants) plus 1,254 subjects from 6 global collaborators. The sample metadata nearly always contained a de-identified subject ID, COVID-19 status, age in years and sex. Where HLA class I and class II types were available, the types were taken from metadata supplied by the sample provider, not from assay-based typing. General study outcomes and caveats: How much clinical and demographic metadata was included differed by source and by participant, and the metadata was provided uncurated.

The CDR3 contains 15 residues, cysteine and phenylalanine counted. Only the CDR3 portion is preserved as DNA: 45 bases, with reading frame beginning at the first base. The germline V gene encodes CDR1 SNHLY and CDR2 FYNNEI. Relative to germline, V is missing 6 bases and J is missing 8 bases, with 12 bases of the junction outside any gene match. The immunoSEQ Assay, a bias-controlled multiplex PCR, was used to amplify TCRbeta CDR3 regions from genomic DNA. Concerning the study's data processing: The number of nucleated cells in each sample was estimated by amplification of reference gene primers within the assay. To quantify the absolute abundance of each unique TCRbeta CDR3 rearrangement, sequence reads were collapsed and filtered. Productive Simpson clonality was computed per sample as the square root of Simpson's diversity index over productive rearrangements. TCRdb carries this immuneACCESS record with in-frame sequences only. Its versions omit some clonotypes, under half of them owing to an unresolved V gene in the studies checked, with the rest unexplained. The DNA gave D and trimming, while V, J and clone size come from that table. The sample records some 150,000 clones, around 83% of which are singletons. The ten largest clonotypes hold 9% to 13% of the sample.

One collaborating source in Seattle enrolled patients during active infection and followed them longitudinally through the course of disease. Whole blood was collected in K2EDTA tubes by collaborating institutions according to the institutions' own protocols. For TCRbeta analysis, collaborators shipped samples as frozen whole blood, isolated PBMCs, or DNA extracted from either of those sample types. Notes on this clone: Which antigen it targets is not known. Per-base quality was not reported, and no clone a single base away is much larger than it.

The sequenced sample consisted of peripheral blood. The V and J segments used are TRBV2 and TRBJ2-1, and 8 junction bases match TRBD2. This receptor was taken from a woman in her fifties or sixties with COVID-19, enrolled during active disease. The CDR3 region: CASSQGSGSSYEQFF. Here is the DNA: TGTGCCAGCAGCCAGGGGAGCGGGAGTAGCTATGAGCAGTTCTTC.